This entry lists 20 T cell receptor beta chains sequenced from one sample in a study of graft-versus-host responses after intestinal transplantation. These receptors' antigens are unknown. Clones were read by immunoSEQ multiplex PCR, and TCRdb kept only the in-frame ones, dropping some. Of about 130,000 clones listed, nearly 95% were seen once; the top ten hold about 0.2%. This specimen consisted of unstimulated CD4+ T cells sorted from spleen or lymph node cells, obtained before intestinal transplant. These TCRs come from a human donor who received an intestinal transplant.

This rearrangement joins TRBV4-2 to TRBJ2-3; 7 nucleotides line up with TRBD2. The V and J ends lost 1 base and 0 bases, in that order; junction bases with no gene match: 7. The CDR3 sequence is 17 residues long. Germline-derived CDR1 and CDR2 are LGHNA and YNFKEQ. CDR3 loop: CASSQGPAGSSTDTQYF. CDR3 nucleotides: TGTGCCAGCAGCCAAGGGCCAGCGGGATCTAGCACAGATACGCAGTATTTT.

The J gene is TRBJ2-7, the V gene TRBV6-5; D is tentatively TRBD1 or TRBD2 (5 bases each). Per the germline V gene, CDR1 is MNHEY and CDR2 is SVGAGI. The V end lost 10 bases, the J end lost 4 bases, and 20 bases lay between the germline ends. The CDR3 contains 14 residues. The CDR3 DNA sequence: TGTGCCACCAACCGGGACGGAATGCTGTACGAGCAGTACTTC. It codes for CATNRDGMLYEQYF.

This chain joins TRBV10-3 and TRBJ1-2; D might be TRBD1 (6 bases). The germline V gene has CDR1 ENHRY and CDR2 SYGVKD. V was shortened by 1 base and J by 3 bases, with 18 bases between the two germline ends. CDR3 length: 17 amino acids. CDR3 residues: CAISEWVTGNPDYGYTF. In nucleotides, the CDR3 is TGTGCCATCAGTGAGTGGGTAACAGGGAATCCGGACTATGGCTACACCTTC.

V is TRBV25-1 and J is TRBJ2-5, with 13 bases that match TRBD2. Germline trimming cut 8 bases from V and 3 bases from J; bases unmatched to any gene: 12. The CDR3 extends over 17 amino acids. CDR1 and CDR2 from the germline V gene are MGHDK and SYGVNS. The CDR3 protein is CASLPGGTSGTEETQYF. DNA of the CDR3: TGTGCCAGCCTCCCCGGGGGGACTAGCGGGACCGAAGAGACCCAGTACTTC.

CDR3 DNA: TGCAGCGTTGCTGGGGACAGGGGGCAGGAGACCCAGTACTTC. Its protein is CSVAGDRGQETQYF. The genes are TRBV29-1 and TRBJ2-5, with 12 bases fitting TRBD1. J gave up 5 bases and V 4 bases, and 5 bases lay outside the gene matches. The CDR3 totals 14 residues. The germline V gene encodes CDR1 SQVTM and CDR2 ANQGSEA. Supplemented by reference TRBV29-1 and TRBJ2-5, the full variable domain reads SAVISQKPSRDICQRGTSLTIQCQVDSQVTMMFWYRQQPGQSLTLIATANQGSEATYESGFVIDKFPISRPNLTFSTLTVSNMSPEDSSIYLCSVAGDRGQETQYFGPGTRLLVL.

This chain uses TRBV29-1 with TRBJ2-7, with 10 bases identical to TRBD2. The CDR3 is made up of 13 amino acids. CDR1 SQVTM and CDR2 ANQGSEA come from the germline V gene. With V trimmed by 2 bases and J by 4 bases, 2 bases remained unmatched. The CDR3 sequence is CSVETSGTYEQYF. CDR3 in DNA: TGCAGCGTTGAAACTAGCGGGACGTACGAGCAGTACTTC.

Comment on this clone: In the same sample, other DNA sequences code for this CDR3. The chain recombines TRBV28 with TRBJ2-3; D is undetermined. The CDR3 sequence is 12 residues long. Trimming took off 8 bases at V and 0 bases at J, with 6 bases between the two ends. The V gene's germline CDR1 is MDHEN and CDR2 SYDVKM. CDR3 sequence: CASRPSTDTQYF. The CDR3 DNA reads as TGTGCCAGCCGCCCTAGCACAGATACGCAGTATTTT.

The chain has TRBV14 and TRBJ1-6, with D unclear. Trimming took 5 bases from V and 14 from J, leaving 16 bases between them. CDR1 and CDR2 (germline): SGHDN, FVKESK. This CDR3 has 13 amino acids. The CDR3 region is CASSNTVVGTLHF. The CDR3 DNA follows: TGTGCCAGCAGCAATACGGTGGTGGGAACCCTCCACTTT. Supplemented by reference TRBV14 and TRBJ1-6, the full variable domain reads EAGVTQFPSHSVIEKGQTVTLRCDPISGHDNLYWYRRVMGKEIKFLLHFVKESKQDESGMPNNRFLAERTGGTYSTLKVQPAELEDSGVYFCASSNTVVGTLHFGNGTRLTVT.

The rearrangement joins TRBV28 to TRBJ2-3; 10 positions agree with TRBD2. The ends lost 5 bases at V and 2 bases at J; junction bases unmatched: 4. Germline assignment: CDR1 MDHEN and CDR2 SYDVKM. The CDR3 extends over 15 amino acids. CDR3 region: CASSSGRAVTDTQYF. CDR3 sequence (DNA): TGTGCCAGCAGTAGCGGGAGGGCCGTCACAGATACGCAGTATTTT.

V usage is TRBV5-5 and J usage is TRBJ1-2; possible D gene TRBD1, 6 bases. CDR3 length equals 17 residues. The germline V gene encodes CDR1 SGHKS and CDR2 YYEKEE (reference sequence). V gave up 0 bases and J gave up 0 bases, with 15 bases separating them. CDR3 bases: TGTGCCAGCAGCTTGGCAGGGACACCGTTAGCTAACTATGGCTACACCTTC. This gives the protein CASSLAGTPLANYGYTF.

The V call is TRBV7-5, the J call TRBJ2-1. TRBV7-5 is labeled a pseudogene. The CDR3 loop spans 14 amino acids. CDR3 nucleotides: TGTGCCAGAAGCTTAAGGCTGTTGGACAATGAGCAGTTCTTC. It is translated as CARSLRLLDNEQFF.

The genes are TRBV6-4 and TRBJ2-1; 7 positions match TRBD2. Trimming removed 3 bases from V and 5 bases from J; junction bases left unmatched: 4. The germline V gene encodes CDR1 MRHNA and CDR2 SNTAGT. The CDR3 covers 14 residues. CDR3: CASSESGGHNEQFF. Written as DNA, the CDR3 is TGTGCCAGCAGTGAATCGGGAGGACACAATGAGCAGTTCTTC.

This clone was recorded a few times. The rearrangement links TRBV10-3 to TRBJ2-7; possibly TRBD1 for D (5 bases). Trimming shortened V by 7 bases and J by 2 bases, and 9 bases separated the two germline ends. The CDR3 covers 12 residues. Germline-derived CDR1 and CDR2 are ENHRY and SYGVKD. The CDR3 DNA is TGTGCCATCATGACAGCAACCTACGAGCAGTACTTC. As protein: CAIMTATYEQYF.

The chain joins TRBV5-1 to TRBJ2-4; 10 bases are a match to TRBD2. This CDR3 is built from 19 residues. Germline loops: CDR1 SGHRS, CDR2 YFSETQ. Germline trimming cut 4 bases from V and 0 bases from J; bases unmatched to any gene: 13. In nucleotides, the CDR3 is TGCGCCAGCAGCCCCGTTACAGCGGGAGGGAGGGTAGCCAAAAACATTCAGTACTTC. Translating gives CASSPVTAGGRVAKNIQYF.

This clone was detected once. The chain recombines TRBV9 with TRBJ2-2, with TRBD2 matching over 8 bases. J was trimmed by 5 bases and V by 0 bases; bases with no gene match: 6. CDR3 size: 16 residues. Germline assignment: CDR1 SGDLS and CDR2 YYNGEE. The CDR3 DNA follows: TGTGCCAGCAGCGTAGTCGCGGGAGGAAGGACCGGGGAGCTGTTTTTT. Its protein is CASSVVAGGRTGELFF.

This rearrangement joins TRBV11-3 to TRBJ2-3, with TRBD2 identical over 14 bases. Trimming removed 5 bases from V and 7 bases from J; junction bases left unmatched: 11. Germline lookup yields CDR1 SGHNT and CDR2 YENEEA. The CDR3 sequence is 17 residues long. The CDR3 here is CASSATQGLAGEYTQYF. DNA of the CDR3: TGTGCCAGCAGCGCGACGCAGGGACTAGCGGGAGAGTATACGCAGTATTTT.

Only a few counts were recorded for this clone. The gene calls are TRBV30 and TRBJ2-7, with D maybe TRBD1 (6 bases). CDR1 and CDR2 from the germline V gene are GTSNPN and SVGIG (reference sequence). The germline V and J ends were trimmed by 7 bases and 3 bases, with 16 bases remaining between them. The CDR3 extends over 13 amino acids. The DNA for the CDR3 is TGTGCCTTGATGACAGGCGGTATCTACGAGCAGTACTTC. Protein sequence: CALMTGGIYEQYF.

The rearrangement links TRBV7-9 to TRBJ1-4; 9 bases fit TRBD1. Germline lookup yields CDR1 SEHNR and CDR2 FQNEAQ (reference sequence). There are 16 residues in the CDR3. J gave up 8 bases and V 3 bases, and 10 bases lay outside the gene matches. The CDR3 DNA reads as TGTGCCAGCAGCTTCACGCACAGGGGGCGAAAGGAAAAACTGTTTTTT. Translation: CASSFTHRGRKEKLFF. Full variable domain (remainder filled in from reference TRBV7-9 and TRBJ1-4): DTGVSQNPRHKITKRGQNVTFRCDPISEHNRLYWYRQTLGQGPEFLTYFQNEAQLEKSRLLSDRFSAERPKGSFSTLEIQRTEQGDSAMYLCASSFTHRGRKEKLFFGSGTQLSVL.

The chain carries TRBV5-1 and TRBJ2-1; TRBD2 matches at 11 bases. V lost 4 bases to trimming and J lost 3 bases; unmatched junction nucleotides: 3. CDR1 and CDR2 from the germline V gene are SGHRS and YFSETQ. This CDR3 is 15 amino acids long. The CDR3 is CASSPGLADYNEQFF. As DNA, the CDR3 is TGCGCCAGCAGCCCGGGACTAGCGGACTACAATGAGCAGTTCTTC.

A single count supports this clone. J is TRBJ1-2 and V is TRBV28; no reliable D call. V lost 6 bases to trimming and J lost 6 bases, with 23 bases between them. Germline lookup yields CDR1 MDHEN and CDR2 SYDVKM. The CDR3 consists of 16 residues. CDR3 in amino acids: CASSSPAVWNTDGYTF. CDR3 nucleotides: TGTGCCAGCAGCTCCCCCGCGGTGTGGAATACGGATGGCTACACCTTC.